The 29 T cell receptor beta chains below all came from one sample that was sequenced in a study of blood T cell repertoires in COVID-19. Profiled with immunoSEQ multiplex PCR; TCRdb holds only in-frame clones, not every one. The repertoire holds approximately 70,000 clones, with approximately 87% as singletons. The sequencing sample was made of peripheral blood. These receptors were obtained from a human donor in a cohort sampled during active COVID-19.

The chain is built from TRBV6-2 or TRBV6-3 and TRBJ2-7; 8 nucleotides match TRBD1. This CDR3 is 15 amino acids long. Germline CDR1 MNHEY, CDR2 SVGEGT. The V gene end was trimmed by 4 bases and the J gene end by 6 bases; junction bases not matched to a gene: 11. The CDR3 sequence is CASSSLQGVFREQYF. The CDR3 DNA sequence: TGTGCCAGCAGTTCCCTACAGGGGGTATTCCGCGAGCAGTACTTC.

This sequence joins TRBV11-2 and TRBJ2-5; 12 nucleotides align to TRBD1. The CDR3 totals 15 residues. The V gene end was trimmed by 4 bases and the J gene end by 5 bases; junction bases not matched to a gene: 5. The germline V gene has CDR1 SGHAT and CDR2 FQNNGV. CDR3 in amino acids: CASSWGQGAGETQYF. CDR3 DNA sequence: TGTGCCAGCAGCTGGGGACAGGGGGCGGGTGAGACCCAGTACTTC.

The chain employs TRBV5-1 and TRBJ2-2; D is perhaps TRBD2 (6 bases). CDR1 is SGHRS and CDR2 is YFSETQ in the germline V gene. V was clipped by 2 bases and J by 2 bases, with 28 bases between them. This CDR3 has 21 amino acids. In nucleotides, the CDR3 is TGCGCCAGCAGCTTCTCCCGAGGGGACCAGACTAGGCCTATAAACACCGGGGAGCTGTTTTTT. It codes for CASSFSRGDQTRPINTGELFF.

This clone was found a few times. The J gene is TRBJ1-6, the V gene TRBV3-1 (or the pseudogene TRBV3-2); TRBD1 matches at 7 bases. The CDR3 spans 15 residues. With V trimmed by 4 bases and J by 1 base, 1 base remained unmatched. The germline V gene encodes CDR1 LGHDT and CDR2 YNNKEL (reference sequence). The DNA of the CDR3 is TGTGCCAGCAGCCCAGGGGGGTCCTATAATTCACCCCTCCACTTT. Amino acid sequence: CASSPGGSYNSPLHF.

The J gene is TRBJ2-7, the V gene TRBV29-1; a weak D match, TRBD2 (6 bases). The V end was cut by 5 bases, the J end by 7 bases, with 21 bases between. The length of the CDR3 is 14 residues. In germline, CDR1 is SQVTM, CDR2 ANQGSEA. In DNA form, the CDR3 reads TGCAGCGTTTTACTGGGGGACTCGATGAGGGAGCAGTACTTC. Translated: CSVLLGDSMREQYF.

CDR3 amino acids: CASMRDSSTDTQYF. DNA of the CDR3: TGTGCCAGTATGCGGGACTCCAGCACAGATACGCAGTATTTT. The rearrangement links TRBV19 to TRBJ2-3, with D possibly matching TRBD2 (6 bases). The V end lost 7 bases, the J end lost 0 bases, and 11 bases lay between the germline ends. This CDR3 is built from 14 residues. CDR1 and CDR2 from the germline V gene are LNHDA and SQIVND (reference sequence).

The table lists this clone with a few counts. The chain employs TRBV7-9 and TRBJ1-3; D not resolved. The CDR3 length is 14 residues. The V end was cut by 7 bases, the J end by 0 bases, with 10 bases between. The germline V gene has CDR1 SEHNR and CDR2 FQNEAQ (reference sequence). The CDR3 DNA reads as TGTGCCAGCACGCCGAAGAGCTCTGGAAACACCATATATTTT. Encoded protein: CASTPKSSGNTIYF.

The sample holds one count of this clone. Other DNA sequences within the sample encode an identical CDR3. The chain joins TRBV28 to TRBJ2-7; 8 bases line up with TRBD2. The CDR3 contains 15 residues. The junction had 9 bases not matched to a gene; V was cut back by 2 bases and J by 6 bases. CDR1 is MDHEN, CDR2 SYDVKM, per germline. CDR3 sequence (DNA): TGTGCCAGCAGTTTAACCGGGACTAGGGGGTCCGAGCAGTACTTC. This codes for CASSLTGTRGSEQYF.

The V call is TRBV5-4, the J call TRBJ2-5; 10 bases agree with TRBD2. Germline CDR1 and CDR2: SGHNT and YYREEE (reference sequence). V lost 4 bases to trimming and J lost 2 bases; unmatched junction nucleotides: 2. The CDR3 runs 14 residues. The CDR3 DNA follows: TGTGCCAGCAGCCCGGGACTAGCGCAAGAGACCCAGTACTTC. Its translation: CASSPGLAQETQYF.

This clone has just a few counts. The chain joins TRBV7-8 to TRBJ1-2, with TRBD1 as a possible D gene (5 bases). Per germline, CDR1 SGHVS and CDR2 FQNEAQ. V shed 5 bases and J shed 8 bases, with 24 bases lying between them. CDR3 length equals 16 residues. DNA of the CDR3: TGTGCCAGCAGCCGCACCGAAAGGTCGGGGGGTGGAGGCTACACCTTC. Protein: CASSRTERSGGGGYTF.

This clone was seen a handful of times. The chain couples TRBV5-4 to TRBJ1-4; 8 bases align to TRBD1. Germline assignment: CDR1 SGHNT and CDR2 YYREEE (reference sequence). The CDR3 spans 16 residues. The junction had 7 bases not matched to a gene; V was cut back by 4 bases and J by 2 bases. CDR3 in DNA: TGTGCCAGCAGCCTCCAGGGGGCAGGGACTAATGAAAAACTGTTTTTT. Protein sequence: CASSLQGAGTNEKLFF.

This CDR3 is CASSLDREYEQYF. The DNA for the CDR3 is TGCGCCAGCAGCCTCGACAGAGAATACGAGCAGTACTTC. V usage is TRBV4-3 and J usage is TRBJ2-7; a possible D gene is TRBD1 (5 bases). V lost 4 bases to trimming and J lost 4 bases, with 11 bases between them. Per germline, CDR1 LGHNA and CDR2 YSLEER. CDR3 length: 13 amino acids.

V and J are TRBV28 and TRBJ1-5; TRBD1 might be the D (5 bases). The CDR3 length is 15 residues. Germline assignment: CDR1 MDHEN and CDR2 SYDVKM. V lost 1 base to trimming and J lost 4 bases, with 11 bases between them. CDR3 sequence: CASSLFGAGNQPQHF. The CDR3 DNA reads as TGTGCCAGCAGTTTATTTGGGGCAGGTAATCAGCCCCAGCATTTT.

This clone has just a few counts. V usage is TRBV11-2 and J usage is TRBJ2-3; 8 nucleotides match TRBD2. The CDR3 is 17 residues long. With 5 bases clipped from V and 0 bases from J, the junction kept 10 bases outside the gene matches. The germline CDR1 and CDR2 sequences are SGHAT and FQNNGV. CDR3 sequence (DNA): TGTGCCAGCAGCGCCCGGACTAGCAAATTGAGCACAGATACGCAGTATTTT. It translates to CASSARTSKLSTDTQYF.

A few counts support this clone. V and J are TRBV19 and TRBJ1-4, with D hard to call. V lost 3 bases and J lost 0, with 11 bases in between. Per the germline V gene, CDR1 is LNHDA and CDR2 is SQIVND (reference sequence). CDR3 size: 16 residues. The chain's CDR3 is CASSIGQTPTNEKLFF. As DNA, the CDR3 is TGTGCCAGTAGTATTGGGCAAACTCCAACTAATGAAAAACTGTTTTTT.

The genes are TRBV7-9 and TRBJ2-7; TRBD1 matches 12 bases. The germline CDR1 and CDR2 sequences are SEHNR and FQNEAQ (reference sequence). Losses at the gene ends were 5 bases for V and 1 base for J; bases not matched to a gene: 3. The CDR3 has 15 residues. The CDR3 DNA reads TGTGCCAGCAGCCGGGGACAGGGGGCTTCCTACGAGCAGTACTTC. Translated, it gives CASSRGQGASYEQYF.

J is TRBJ1-1 and V is TRBV28, with TRBD1 as a possible D gene (6 bases). The length of the CDR3 is 17 residues. CDR1 MDHEN and CDR2 SYDVKM come from the germline V gene. The ends were cut back, 5 bases at V and 1 base at J, with 20 bases in the middle. The CDR3 bases are TGTGCCAGCAGTCCCCTTTCGGGCAGGGGCCCGAACACTGAAGCTTTCTTT. Protein sequence: CASSPLSGRGPNTEAFF.

The rearrangement uses TRBV4-1 and TRBJ1-1, with D uncertain. V was cut by 1 base and J by 0 bases, with 6 bases left in between. The CDR3 contains 14 residues. Germline V gene data show CDR1 as MGHRA and CDR2 as YSYEKL. The CDR3 nucleotides read TGCGCCAGCAGCCAAGTCCTACTGAACACTGAAGCTTTCTTT. It specifies CASSQVLLNTEAFF.

J is TRBJ2-7 and V is TRBV7-2; 9 bases line up with TRBD2. Germline-derived CDR1 and CDR2 are SGHTA and FQGNSA. V was pared by 2 bases and J by 5 bases, with 10 bases of the junction left unmatched. This CDR3 is 16 amino acids long. The CDR3 region is CASSLNGGRGSNEQYF. CDR3 coding DNA: TGTGCCAGCAGCTTAAATGGCGGGAGGGGGAGCAACGAGCAGTACTTC.

This chain connects TRBV2 to TRBJ2-3; possibly TRBD1 for D (8 bases). Germline CDR1 and CDR2: SNHLY and FYNNEI. Trimming removed 7 bases at V and 6 bases at J, with 14 bases between. This CDR3 region has 13 residues. The CDR3 sequence is CASNEQGGDTQYF. The DNA for the CDR3 is TGTGCCAGCAACGAACAGGGGGGGGATACGCAGTATTTT.

Points on this clone: A read error may account for a junction end that differs from germline. The V gene is TRBV12-3 or TRBV12-4, the J gene TRBJ1-1; D gene ambiguous. The CDR3 has 11 residues. CDR3 nucleotides: TGCTGTGCATCGATTGCGTCCCAAGCTTTCTTT. Its protein product is CCASIASQAFF.

This chain connects TRBV5-1 to TRBJ2-1; 9 bases are a match to TRBD2. Germline-derived CDR1 and CDR2 are SGHRS and YFSETQ. V was clipped by 1 base and J by 7 bases; unmatched bases: 9. The CDR3 covers 16 residues. The CDR3: CASSLTDLAGRNEQFF. The CDR3 nucleotides are TGCGCCAGCAGCTTGACAGACCTAGCGGGGAGGAATGAGCAGTTCTTC.

The gene calls are TRBV4-2 and TRBJ2-3, with 9 bases fitting TRBD2. With 1 base clipped from V and 0 bases from J, the junction kept 8 bases outside the gene matches. Germline CDR1 reads LGHNA; CDR2 reads YNFKEQ. The CDR3 is 18 residues long. The CDR3 DNA sequence: TGTGCCAGCAGCCAAGTCGGCCCGACTAGCGGAAGCACAGATACGCAGTATTTT. It translates to CASSQVGPTSGSTDTQYF.

This chain uses TRBV9 with TRBJ2-5; 8 nucleotides match TRBD2. Per germline, CDR1 SGDLS and CDR2 YYNGEE. The CDR3 length is 16 residues. The ends lost 4 bases at V and 1 base at J; junction bases unmatched: 9. The CDR3 coding sequence is TGTGCCAGCAGCTCCCCGGACGGGGGGGTCCAAGAGACCCAGTACTTC. Amino acid sequence: CASSSPDGGVQETQYF.

This rearrangement joins TRBV6-2 or TRBV6-3 to TRBJ2-1, with D perhaps matching TRBD1 (6 bases). V was trimmed by 2 bases and J by 8 bases, leaving 19 bases between them. The CDR3 extends over 16 amino acids. Germline CDR1 is MNHEY and CDR2 is SVGEGT. For the CDR3, the DNA is TGTGCCAGCAGTTACCGGCAGGGGATTGGTGAGGATGAGCAGTTCTTC. Translated, it gives CASSYRQGIGEDEQFF.

V gene TRBV10-3 combines with J gene TRBJ2-7, with 9 bases that match TRBD1. J gave up 7 bases and V 2 bases, and 15 bases lay outside the gene matches. The length of the CDR3 is 17 residues. CDR1 ENHRY and CDR2 SYGVKD come from the germline V gene. CDR3 amino acids: CAISETTTGQGSGEQYF. CDR3 nucleotides: TGTGCCATCAGTGAGACGACGACGGGACAGGGATCAGGGGAGCAGTACTTC.

V is TRBV2 and J is TRBJ2-3, with 8 bases that match TRBD2. This CDR3 is built from 13 residues. Germline V gene data show CDR1 as SNHLY and CDR2 as FYNNEI. V trimming: 8 bases; J trimming: 3 bases; junction bases outside the gene matches: 4. In DNA, the CDR3 is TGTGCCAGCGGGACTAGGACAACAGATACGCAGTATTTT. Its protein is CASGTRTTDTQYF.

J is TRBJ2-7 and V is TRBV4-3; weak D call: TRBD1 (6 bases). V shed 0 bases and J shed 0 bases, with 12 bases lying between them. This CDR3 spans 16 amino acids. Germline CDR1 reads LGHNA; CDR2 reads YSLEER. CDR3 residues: CASSQEGQLASYEQYF. In nucleotides, the CDR3 is TGCGCCAGCAGCCAAGAAGGACAGCTAGCCTCCTACGAGCAGTACTTC.

The gene calls are TRBV5-1 and TRBJ2-1, with 7 nucleotides matching TRBD2. The CDR3 covers 18 residues. In germline, CDR1 is SGHRS, CDR2 YFSETQ. The V segment lost 0 bases and the J segment 0 bases; nucleotides outside the gene matches: 9. As DNA, the CDR3 is TGCGCCAGCAGCTTGGTTCGGCGGGAGCGCAACTCCTACAATGAGCAGTTCTTC. This codes for CASSLVRRERNSYNEQFF.